This entry features one T cell receptor (beta chain) sequence. CDR1 is SGHTA, CDR2 FQGNSA, per germline. The length of the CDR3 is 17 residues. V gave up 1 base and J gave up 3 bases; unmatched junction bases: 10. TCRdb keeps only in-frame clones here, not all; method: immunoSEQ multiplex PCR. The sample has about 36,000 clones; around 93% are singletons. The data derive from a study of T cell changes during pregnancy in multiple sclerosis. This clonotype was sampled from a female donor with multiple sclerosis, enrolled in a pregnancy study. The gene calls are TRBV7-2 and TRBJ2-7, with 9 bases aligning to TRBD2. The sequences come from CD4+ T cells from peripheral blood mononuclear cells, collected in the first trimester of pregnancy. The DNA of the CDR3 is TGTGCCAGCAGCTTAGTAGCCCCGCTAGCGGGGTACTACGAGCAGTACTTC. It codes for CASSLVAPLAGYYEQYF.